What follows describes a single T cell receptor beta chain. The data were taken from a study of blood T cell repertoires in COVID-19. Study context: Samples of COVID-19 (acute and convalescent) were obtained from the United States, Italy and Spain. The cDNA or gDNA used as material had been derived from T cells, B-cell-depleted T cells, or PBMCs.

Authors' methods: From reference gene primer amplification, estimates of nucleated cell counts were derived. Only in-frame clones appear in the TCRdb table, and some are missing; sequencing was by immunoSEQ multiplex PCR. Clone size and the V and J calls come from that table; the DNA yielded D and trimming. The sample lists fewer than 250,000 clones, about 86% occurring once. From germline, CDR1 is WSHSY and CDR2 SAAADI. The CDR3 has 17 amino acids. The V end was cut by 4 bases, the J end by 0 bases, with 18 bases between. V is TRBV10-2 and J is TRBJ1-2; possible D gene TRBD1, 5 bases. Sequencing was done on a sample of peripheral blood. The origin of this receptor is a woman aged 45-65 years with acute or convalescent COVID-19. In DNA, the CDR3 is TGCGCCAGCAGTGCAAACATTGGGGGGAACGCTAACTATGGCTACACCTTC. Amino acid sequence: CASSANIGGNANYGYTF.